The 27 T cell receptor beta chains below all came from one sample that was sequenced in a study of T cell repertoires in cytomegalovirus infection. TCRdb ran MiXCR on the reads and lists one entry per CDR3 protein. The sample lists about 340,000 distinct CDR3 sequences, under 35% occurring once. No antigen has been assigned to these receptors. The sequenced sample was cultured PBMCs, obtained from culture after CMV antigen stimulation. The receptors stem from a human donor in good health (CMV status not recorded). Some clones in this sample may be carry-over from other donors' samples.

This clonotype appeared a few times. The rearrangement joins TRBV6-6 to TRBJ2-7; D perhaps matches TRBD2 (5 bases). Germline CDR1 MNHNY, CDR2 SVGAGI (reference sequence). This CDR3 has 14 amino acids. Trimming took off 2 bases at V and 3 bases at J, with 11 bases between the two ends. The CDR3 loop reads CASSYTGGYYEQYF. The DNA of the CDR3 is TGTGCCAGCAGTTACACGGGCGGGTACTACGAGCAGTACTTC.

V gene TRBV19 combines with J gene TRBJ2-3, with 11 bases lining up with TRBD2. Per the germline V gene, CDR1 is LNHDA and CDR2 is SQIVND (reference sequence). The CDR3 spans 15 residues. V shed 3 bases, J shed 3 bases, and the junction held 2 bases outside the gene matches. The CDR3 sequence: CASSITSGRTDTQYF. The CDR3 DNA sequence: TGTGCCAGTAGTATTACTAGCGGGAGAACAGATACGCAGTATTTT.

This clonotype has just a few counts. The V and J genes are TRBV27 and TRBJ1-1, with 12 positions matching TRBD1. Germline lookup yields CDR1 MNHEY and CDR2 SMNVEV (reference sequence). The length of the CDR3 is 15 residues. Trimming cost V 5 bases and J 5 bases; bases outside gene matches: 6. This CDR3 reads CASSVWDRGRTEAFF. The DNA of the CDR3 is TGTGCCAGCAGTGTCTGGGACAGGGGGCGGACTGAAGCTTTCTTT.

CDR3 protein: CSGDLAGTDTQYF. The CDR3 bases are TGCAGCGGTGACCTAGCAGGCACAGATACGCAGTATTTT. This chain connects TRBV29-1 to TRBJ2-3; D possibly corresponds to TRBD2 (5 bases). V lost 7 bases, J lost 1 base, and 12 bases lay in between. Germline CDR1 SQVTM, CDR2 ANQGSEA. This CDR3 has 13 amino acids.

This clonotype was seen more than once but under ten times. The chain employs TRBV7-9 and TRBJ1-2; D gene unclear. Germline V gene data show CDR1 as SEHNR and CDR2 as FQNEAQ (reference sequence). V was pared by 1 base and J by 6 bases, with 12 bases between. CDR3 length: 14 residues. The CDR3 DNA sequence: TGTGCCAGCAGCTTAGGTGCAAGTCCCGATGGCTACACCTTC. This translates into CASSLGASPDGYTF.

The chain has TRBV6-1 and TRBJ1-2, with 9 bases lining up with TRBD1. The germline gives CDR1 MNHNS, CDR2 SASEGT. The CDR3 length is 14 residues. Trimming took 5 bases from V and 5 from J; bases not matched to a gene: 6. CDR3 coding DNA: TGTGCCAGCAGTTCGACCGGGACAGGGTATGGCTACACCTTC. Its translation is CASSSTGTGYGYTF.

Ten or more counts support this clonotype. CDR3 sequence (DNA): TGTGCCAGCAGCTCTGAAAGAGCTGGTTCCTACAATGAGCAGTTCTTC. Protein sequence: CASSSERAGSYNEQFF. V gene TRBV7-2 combines with J gene TRBJ2-1; D is uncertain. The V and J ends lost 4 bases and 1 base respectively, with 14 bases between them. There are 16 residues in the CDR3. From germline, CDR1 is SGHTA and CDR2 FQGNSA.

This clonotype was picked up one time. This chain joins TRBV18 and TRBJ2-1; a weak D match, TRBD1 (5 bases). The CDR3 is 13 amino acids. V was clipped by 2 bases and J by 7 bases, with 9 bases between them. The V gene's germline CDR1 is KGHSH and CDR2 LQKENI. CDR3 sequence reads: CASSPAQENEQFF. CDR3 nucleotide sequence: TGTGCCAGCTCACCAGCACAGGAGAATGAGCAGTTCTTC.

This clonotype is classed as medium-sized. The V and J genes are TRBV5-1 and TRBJ1-5; D gene uncertain. V lost 4 bases to trimming and J lost 1 base, with 9 bases between them. From germline, CDR1 is SGHRS and CDR2 YFSETQ. The CDR3 runs to 14 residues. The CDR3 DNA reads TGCGCCAGCAGCGCTGCGGGGAGCAATCAGCCCCAGCATTTT. Translated: CASSAAGSNQPQHF.

Here the CDR3 reads CASTPGASEKLFF. The CDR3 nucleotides read TGTGCCAGCACCCCCGGCGCTTCAGAAAAACTGTTTTTT. The chain is built from TRBV2 and TRBJ1-4; no firm D call. From germline, CDR1 is SNHLY and CDR2 FYNNEI. This CDR3 has 13 amino acids. V lost 7 bases, J lost 8 bases, and 14 bases lay in between.

This clonotype was picked up a small number of times. The chain has TRBV3-1 and TRBJ1-1; maybe TRBD1 (5 bases). Germline V gives CDR1 LGHDT, CDR2 YNNKEL (reference sequence). Trimming stripped 1 base from V and 5 bases from J, with 11 bases between. This CDR3 has 14 residues. CDR3 DNA sequence: TGTGCCAGCAGCCAAGGCCTAAGGGGTACTGAAGCTTTCTTT. Translation: CASSQGLRGTEAFF.

The chain links TRBV20-1 to TRBJ1-2; possibly TRBD1 for D (5 bases). The germline V gene encodes CDR1 DFQATT and CDR2 SNEGSKA (reference sequence). The CDR3 covers 13 residues. V lost 5 bases, J lost 4 bases, and 14 bases lay in between. CDR3 DNA: TGCAGTGCTCGGGAGGGGCAGCGCTATGGCTACACCTTC. Its protein is CSAREGQRYGYTF.

The V and J genes are TRBV18 and TRBJ1-1, with D uncertain. The CDR3 sequence is 13 residues long. Germline CDR1 reads KGHSH; CDR2 reads LQKENI. The V end was cut by 1 base, the J end by 5 bases, with 8 bases between. The CDR3 DNA sequence: TGTGCCAGCTCACCACAGGGTTTGACTGAAGCTTTCTTT. Translating gives CASSPQGLTEAFF.

This clonotype was seen a handful of times. The chain combines TRBV6-2 or TRBV6-3 with TRBJ1-5; D ambiguous. CDR3 length: 15 residues. V was cut by 0 bases and J by 3 bases, with 9 bases left in between. Germline CDR1 is MNHEY and CDR2 is SVGEGT. CDR3: CASSYSVRNNQPQHF. CDR3 coding DNA: TGTGCCAGCAGTTACTCTGTCAGGAACAATCAGCCCCAGCATTTT.

The sample holds many counts of this clonotype. This sequence joins TRBV3-1 and TRBJ1-1; 8 bases fit TRBD1. Looked up from germline, CDR1 is LGHDT and CDR2 is YNNKEL (reference sequence). This CDR3 spans 15 amino acids. J was trimmed by 8 bases and V by 4 bases; bases with no gene match: 12. The CDR3 region has the DNA TGTGCCAGCAGCCCCTGGGACAGGCTTAAGGAGGAAGCTTTCTTT. Translation gives CASSPWDRLKEEAFF.

This clonotype was recorded once. The junction differs from germline at one of its ends, possibly a read error. CDR3 in amino acids: CASSPGQLTSGNTIYF. CDR3 in DNA: TGTGCCAGCAGCCCGGGACAGCTAACATCGGGAAACACCATATATTTT. V usage is TRBV4-1 and J usage is TRBJ1-3, with TRBD1 matching over 7 bases. This CDR3 is built from 16 residues. Germline assignment: CDR1 MGHRA and CDR2 YSYEKL.

The chain employs TRBV6-6 and TRBJ2-5; D unclear. V lost 0 bases and J lost 5, with 10 bases in between. In germline, CDR1 is MNHNY, CDR2 SVGAGI (reference sequence). CDR3 length: 14 amino acids. The CDR3 DNA sequence: TGTGCCAGCAGTTACTCGAGGTCAGCCGAGACCCAGTACTTC. Its protein product is CASSYSRSAETQYF.

The chain employs TRBV7-9 and TRBJ1-1; the D gene is possibly TRBD1 (5 bases). The CDR3 is 13 residues long. In germline, CDR1 is SEHNR, CDR2 FQNEAQ (reference sequence). With 3 bases removed from V and 5 bases from J, the gap between germline ends came to 10 bases. In nucleotides, the CDR3 is TGTGCCAGCAGCTTTGGGGGAACGACTGAAGCTTTCTTT. This sequence encodes CASSFGGTTEAFF. Full variable domain (missing parts from reference TRBV7-9 and TRBJ1-1): DTGVSQNPRHKITKRGQNVTFRCDPISEHNRLYWYRQTLGQGPEFLTYFQNEAQLEKSRLLSDRFSAERPKGSFSTLEIQRTEQGDSAMYLCASSFGGTTEAFFGQGTRLTVV.

This chain uses TRBV6-2 or TRBV6-3 with TRBJ2-1, with a weak D call TRBD2 (6 bases). The germline V gene encodes CDR1 MNHEY and CDR2 SVGEGT. Trimming took 3 bases from V and 9 from J, leaving 18 bases between them. The CDR3 consists of 15 residues. The CDR3 protein is CASSYEGTYGVEQFF. The CDR3 DNA is TGTGCCAGCAGTTATGAGGGGACTTACGGGGTTGAGCAGTTCTTC.

There are a few counts of this clonotype. This chain connects TRBV19 to TRBJ2-1, with D perhaps assigned TRBD1 or TRBD2 (6 bases each). Germline CDR1 LNHDA, CDR2 SQIVND (reference sequence). The ends were cut back, 5 bases at V and 0 bases at J, with 14 bases in the middle. The CDR3 loop spans 16 amino acids. CDR3 region: CASSPLSGASYNEQFF. CDR3 bases: TGTGCCAGTAGTCCTTTGTCGGGGGCCTCCTACAATGAGCAGTTCTTC. Drawing the rest from reference TRBV19 and TRBJ2-1, the complete variable domain is DGGITQSPKYLFRKEGQNVTLSCEQNLNHDAMYWYRQDPGQGLRLIYYSQIVNDFQKGDIAEGYSVSREKKESFPLTVTSAQKNPTAFYLCASSPLSGASYNEQFFGPGTRLTVL.

The DNA of the CDR3 is TGTGCCAGCAGCCCCCCCCCCGGCCCAACTAATGAAAAACTGTTTTTT. Protein product: CASSPPPGPTNEKLFF. The chain uses TRBV7-6 and TRBJ1-4; D is unclear. The CDR3 extends over 16 amino acids. The germline V and J ends were trimmed by 5 bases and 0 bases, with 13 bases remaining between them. CDR1 is SGHVS, CDR2 FNYEAQ, per germline. Complete variable domain (other parts from reference TRBV7-6 and TRBJ1-4): GAGVSQSPRYKVTKRGQDVALRCDPISGHVSLYWYRQALGQGPEFLTYFNYEAQQDKSGLPNDRFSAERPEGSISTLTIQRTEQRDSAMYRCASSPPPGPTNEKLFFGSGTQLSVL.

The chain combines TRBV10-2 with TRBJ2-3, with TRBD2 matching 12 bases. The CDR3 length is 16 residues. V gave up 7 bases and J gave up 4 bases; unmatched junction bases: 9. Germline V lookup: CDR1 WSHSY, CDR2 SAAADI. In nucleotides, the CDR3 is TGCGCCAGCACCGACCCGACTAGCGGGGGACCAGATACGCAGTATTTT. Translating gives CASTDPTSGGPDTQYF.

This clonotype has more than one count but fewer than ten. This chain links TRBV19 with TRBJ1-2, with 8 positions matching TRBD1. The V gene end was trimmed by 10 bases and the J gene end by 8 bases; junction bases not matched to a gene: 18. The CDR3 totals 15 residues. Germline CDR1 reads LNHDA; CDR2 reads SQIVND (reference sequence). This CDR3 reads CATQGGIGPPSGYTF. Written as DNA, the CDR3 is TGTGCCACACAGGGGGGTATCGGTCCTCCTTCGGGCTACACCTTC. The full variable domain, with the rest looked up from reference TRBV19 and TRBJ1-2, is DGGITQSPKYLFRKEGQNVTLSCEQNLNHDAMYWYRQDPGQGLRLIYYSQIVNDFQKGDIAEGYSVSREKKESFPLTVTSAQKNPTAFYLCATQGGIGPPSGYTFGSGTRLTVV.

This sequence joins TRBV11-2 and TRBJ1-3, with unresolved D. V lost 7 bases and J lost 4, with 17 bases in between. Germline CDR1 SGHAT, CDR2 FQNNGV. The CDR3 is 15 amino acids. The CDR3 nucleotides are TGTGCCAGCACCCTGAGATGGGGAGACGGAAACACCATATATTTT. It codes for CASTLRWGDGNTIYF.

This clonotype came up many times. This chain uses TRBV7-3 with TRBJ1-1; 8 bases agree with TRBD1. The length of the CDR3 is 17 residues. After removal of 1 base from V and 2 bases from J, the junction contained 9 bases not matched to a gene. Germline CDR1 SGHTA, CDR2 FQGTGA. The CDR3 protein is CASSLRRQGPPNTEAFF. CDR3 nucleotide sequence: TGTGCCAGCAGCTTAAGGAGACAGGGGCCACCAAACACTGAAGCTTTCTTT. The whole variable domain, filled in from reference TRBV7-3 and TRBJ1-1, reads GAGVSQTPSNKVTEKGKYVELRCDPISGHTALYWYRQSLGQGPEFLIYFQGTGAADDSGLPNDRFFAVRPEGSVSTLKIQRTERGDSAVYLCASSLRRQGPPNTEAFFGQGTRLTVV.

In this sample, this clonotype turned up a few times. The chain uses TRBV3-1 and TRBJ2-1; D is possibly TRBD2 (5 bases). From germline, CDR1 is LGHDT and CDR2 YNNKEL (reference sequence). Trimming stripped 6 bases from V and 1 base from J, with 19 bases between. This CDR3 spans 17 amino acids. The DNA of the CDR3 is TGTGCCAGCAGTCCTTTCCTGCAGCAGCGGTCCTACAATGAGCAGTTCTTC. Protein sequence: CASSPFLQQRSYNEQFF.

The CDR3 region has the DNA TGTGCCAGCAGTTCCCCGGGACTGGTGACAGATACGCAGTATTTT. Its translation is CASSSPGLVTDTQYF. The V gene is TRBV28, the J gene TRBJ2-3; possibly TRBD2 for D (6 bases). Trimming shortened V by 4 bases and J by 3 bases, and 14 bases separated the two germline ends. In germline, CDR1 is MDHEN, CDR2 SYDVKM. The CDR3 spans 15 residues.